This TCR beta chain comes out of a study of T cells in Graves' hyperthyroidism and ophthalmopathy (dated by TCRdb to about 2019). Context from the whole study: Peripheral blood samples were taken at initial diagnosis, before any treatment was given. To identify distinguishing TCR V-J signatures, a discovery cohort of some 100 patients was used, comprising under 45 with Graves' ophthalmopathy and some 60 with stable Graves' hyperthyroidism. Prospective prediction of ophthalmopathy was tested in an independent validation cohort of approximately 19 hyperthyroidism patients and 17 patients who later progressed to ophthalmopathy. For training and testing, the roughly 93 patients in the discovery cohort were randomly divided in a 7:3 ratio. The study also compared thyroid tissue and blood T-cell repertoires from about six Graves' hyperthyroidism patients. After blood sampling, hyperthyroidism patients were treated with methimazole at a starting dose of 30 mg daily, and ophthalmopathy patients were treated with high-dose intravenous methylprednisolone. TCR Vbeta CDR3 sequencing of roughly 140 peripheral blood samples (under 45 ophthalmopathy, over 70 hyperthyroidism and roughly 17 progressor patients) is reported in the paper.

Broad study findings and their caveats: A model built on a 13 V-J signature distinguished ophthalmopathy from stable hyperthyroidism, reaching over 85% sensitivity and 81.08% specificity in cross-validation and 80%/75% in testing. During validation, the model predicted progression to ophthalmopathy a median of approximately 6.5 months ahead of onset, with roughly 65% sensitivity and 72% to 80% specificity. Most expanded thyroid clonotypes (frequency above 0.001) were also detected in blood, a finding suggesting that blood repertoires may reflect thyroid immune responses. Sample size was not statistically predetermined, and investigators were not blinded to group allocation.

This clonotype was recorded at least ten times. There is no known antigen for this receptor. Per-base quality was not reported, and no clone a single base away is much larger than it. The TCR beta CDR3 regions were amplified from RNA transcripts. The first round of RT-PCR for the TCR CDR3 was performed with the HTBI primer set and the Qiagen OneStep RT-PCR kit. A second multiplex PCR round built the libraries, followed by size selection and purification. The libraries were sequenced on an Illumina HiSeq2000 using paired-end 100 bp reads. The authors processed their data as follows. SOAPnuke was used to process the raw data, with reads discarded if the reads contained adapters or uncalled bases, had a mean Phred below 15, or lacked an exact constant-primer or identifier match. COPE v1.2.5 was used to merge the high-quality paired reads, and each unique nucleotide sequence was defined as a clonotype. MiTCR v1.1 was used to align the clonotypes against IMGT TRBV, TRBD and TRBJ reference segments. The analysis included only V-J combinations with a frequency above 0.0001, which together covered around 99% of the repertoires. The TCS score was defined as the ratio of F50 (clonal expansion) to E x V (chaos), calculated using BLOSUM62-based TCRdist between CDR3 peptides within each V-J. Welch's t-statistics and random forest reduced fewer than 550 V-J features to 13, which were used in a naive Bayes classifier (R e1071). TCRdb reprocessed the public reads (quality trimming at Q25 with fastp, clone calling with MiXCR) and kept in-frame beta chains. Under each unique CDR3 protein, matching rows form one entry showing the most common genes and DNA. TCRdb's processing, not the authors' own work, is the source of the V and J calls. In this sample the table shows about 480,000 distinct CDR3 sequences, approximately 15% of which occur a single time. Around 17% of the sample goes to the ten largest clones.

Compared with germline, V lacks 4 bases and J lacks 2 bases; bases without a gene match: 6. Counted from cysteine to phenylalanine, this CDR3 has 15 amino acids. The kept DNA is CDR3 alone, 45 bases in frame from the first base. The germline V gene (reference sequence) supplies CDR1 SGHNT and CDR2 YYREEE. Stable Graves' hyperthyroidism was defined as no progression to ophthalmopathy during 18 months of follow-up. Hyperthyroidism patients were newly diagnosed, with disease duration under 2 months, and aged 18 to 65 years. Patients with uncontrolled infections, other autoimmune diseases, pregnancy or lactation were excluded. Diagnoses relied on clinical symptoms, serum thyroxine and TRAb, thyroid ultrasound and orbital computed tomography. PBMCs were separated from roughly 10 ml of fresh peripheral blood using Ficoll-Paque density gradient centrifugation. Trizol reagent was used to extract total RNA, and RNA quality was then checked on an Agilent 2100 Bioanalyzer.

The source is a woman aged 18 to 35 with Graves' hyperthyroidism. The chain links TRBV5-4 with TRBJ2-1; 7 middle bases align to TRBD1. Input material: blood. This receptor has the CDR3 CASSKQGRTYNEQFF. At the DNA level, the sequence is TGTGCCAGCAGCAAACAGGGGAGAACCTACAATGAGCAGTTCTTC.